These 23 T cell receptor beta chains were sequenced from one sample in a study of CD8+ T cells in alopecia areata (dated by TCRdb to between 2018 and 2020). The time point label for this specimen denotes: around 22 weeks on oral tofacitinib. The intended sense of this specimen's treatment or condition label: oral pan-JAK inhibitor, 5-10 mg twice daily. Libraries were prepared through the immunoSEQ multiplex PCR assay. RNA was extracted from all samples and reverse transcribed into cDNA as template for TCR sequencing. In TCRdb, the immuneACCESS table is reduced to in-frame sequences with V and J assigned. These tables do not hold every clone; where another copy was compared, an unresolved V gene accounts for under half, and the others remain unexplained. This sample holds approximately 280,000 clones; 58% were observed only once. Together, the top ten hold roughly 1.8% of the sample. The starting material was CD4+ T cells sorted from blood, obtained at week 24, from a patient treated with tofacitinib. All receptors derive from a human donor with alopecia areata.

The chain recombines TRBV5-1 with TRBJ1-2, with 10 bases aligning to TRBD1. With 0 bases clipped from V and 0 bases from J, the junction kept 5 bases outside the gene matches. This CDR3 has 17 residues. The germline V gene encodes CDR1 SGHRS and CDR2 YFSETQ. CDR3 DNA: TGCGCCAGCAGCTTGGAGACAGGGGGCCTAGCTAACTATGGCTACACCTTC. This sequence encodes CASSLETGGLANYGYTF.

CDR3 sequence: CASSQGQTYGYTF. The CDR3 DNA sequence: TGTGCCAGCAGCCAAGGGCAGACCTATGGCTACACCTTC. V is TRBV14 and J is TRBJ1-2; no firm D call. Trimming stripped 1 base from V and 4 bases from J, with 7 bases between. Germline V gene data show CDR1 as SGHDN and CDR2 as FVKESK. The CDR3 has 13 amino acids.

The rearrangement joins TRBV5-1 to TRBJ1-3, with D perhaps TRBD1 (5 bases). V was pared by 4 bases and J by 8 bases, with 19 bases between. From germline, CDR1 is SGHRS and CDR2 YFSETQ. The CDR3 length is 15 residues. The chain's CDR3 is CASSPNPRAGDTIYF. In DNA form, the CDR3 reads TGCGCCAGCAGCCCCAACCCCAGGGCGGGGGACACCATATATTTT.

V and J are TRBV2 and TRBJ1-5; no clear D. Germline V gene sequence: CDR1 SNHLY, CDR2 FYNNEI. The ends were cut back, 6 bases at V and 6 bases at J, with 18 bases in the middle. This CDR3 has 15 residues. The CDR3: CASSESTVGPQPQHF. CDR3 DNA: TGTGCCAGCAGCGAATCAACGGTTGGCCCTCAGCCCCAGCATTTT.

The rearrangement links TRBV29-1 to TRBJ2-2; 9 positions match TRBD1. Germline V gene data show CDR1 as SQVTM and CDR2 as ANQGSEA. This CDR3 spans 13 amino acids. V was clipped by 6 bases and J by 7 bases; unmatched bases: 6. In DNA form, the CDR3 reads TGCAGCGTCCGACAGGGGGGTTACGGGGAGCTGTTTTTT. Translation gives CSVRQGGYGELFF.

V usage is TRBV5-1 and J usage is TRBJ1-6; D gene ambiguous. Germline CDR1 SGHRS, CDR2 YFSETQ. This CDR3 has 13 amino acids. Trimming left V 5 bases short and J 8 bases short, with 11 bases between. The CDR3 reads CASSEGFDSPLHF. CDR3 nucleotide sequence: TGCGCCAGCAGTGAGGGTTTTGATTCACCCCTCCACTTT.

V is TRBV5-1 and J is TRBJ2-5, with 14 bases identical to TRBD2. The junction had 6 bases not matched to a gene; V was cut back by 4 bases and J by 1 base. Germline loops: CDR1 SGHRS, CDR2 YFSETQ. The CDR3 is 17 amino acids. CDR3 coding DNA: TGCGCCAGCAGCCCTGGACTAGCGGGGGGAATCCAAGAGACCCAGTACTTC. As protein: CASSPGLAGGIQETQYF.

V and J are TRBV4-2 and TRBJ2-3; tentative D call: TRBD2 (5 bases). V lost 4 bases, J lost 2 bases, and 19 bases lay in between. CDR3 size: 17 residues. Germline V CDR1 and CDR2: LGHNA, YNFKEQ. In nucleotides, the CDR3 is TGTGCCAGCAGCCCGGCGTCCGCGGGTGGATACACAGATACGCAGTATTTT. It translates to CASSPASAGGYTDTQYF.

The V and J genes are TRBV30 and TRBJ2-1; D might be TRBD1 or TRBD2, each matching 7 bases. This CDR3 has 15 amino acids. The ends were cut back, 5 bases at V and 0 bases at J, with 14 bases in the middle. The germline V gene has CDR1 GTSNPN and CDR2 SVGIG (reference sequence). This CDR3 reads CAWLRGGFSYNEQFF. In DNA, the CDR3 is TGTGCCTGGCTCAGGGGGGGATTCTCCTACAATGAGCAGTTCTTC. Full variable domain (missing parts from reference TRBV30 and TRBJ2-1): SQTIHQWPATLVQPVGSPLSLECTVEGTSNPNLYWYRQAAGRGLQLLFYSVGIGQISSEVPQNLSASRPQDRQFILSSKKLLLSDSGFYLCAWLRGGFSYNEQFFGPGTRLTVL.

This clone was seen only a few times. The rearrangement links TRBV29-1 to TRBJ1-5; TRBD1 is a possible D gene (6 bases). Trimming stripped 3 bases from V and 1 base from J, with 13 bases between. There are 15 residues in the CDR3. Germline V CDR1 and CDR2: SQVTM, ANQGSEA. The CDR3 sequence is CSVDRPGHSNQPQHF. CDR3 coding DNA: TGCAGCGTTGACCGCCCGGGACACAGCAATCAGCCCCAGCATTTT.

The V gene is TRBV28, the J gene TRBJ2-3; D is perhaps TRBD1 (6 bases). The CDR3 length is 13 residues. V was cut by 7 bases and J by 2 bases, with 10 bases left in between. Germline CDR1 is MDHEN and CDR2 is SYDVKM. In DNA form, the CDR3 reads TGTGCCAGCACCCGGGACACCACAGATACGCAGTATTTT. Translated, it gives CASTRDTTDTQYF. Filled out from reference TRBV28 and TRBJ2-3, the complete variable domain reads DVKVTQSSRYLVKRTGEKVFLECVQDMDHENMFWYRQDPGLGLRLIYFSYDVKMKEKGDIPEGYSVSREKKERFSLILESASTNQTSMYLCASTRDTTDTQYFGPGTRLTVL.

This clone occurred a few times. The chain joins TRBV28 to TRBJ2-5; D is undetermined. Trimming removed 2 bases from V and 3 bases from J, with 4 bases in between. This CDR3 spans 12 amino acids. Per the germline V gene, CDR1 is MDHEN and CDR2 is SYDVKM. The DNA for the CDR3 is TGTGCCAGCAGTTTAAGGGAAGAGACCCAGTACTTC. Translation: CASSLREETQYF.

The table lists this clone with a few counts. The chain has TRBV5-6 and TRBJ2-5, with D unresolved. This CDR3 region has 15 residues. Trimming removed 2 bases from V and 0 bases from J, with 11 bases in between. CDR1 is SGHDT, CDR2 YYEEEE, per germline. The CDR3 loop reads CASSFRSLYQETQYF. CDR3 coding DNA: TGTGCCAGCAGCTTTCGATCCTTGTACCAAGAGACCCAGTACTTC.

The table lists this clone with a few counts. The genes are TRBV6-6 and TRBJ2-5; D unclear. The CDR3 is made up of 11 amino acids. The germline gives CDR1 MNHNY, CDR2 SVGAGI (reference sequence). V was cut by 10 bases and J by 1 base, with 7 bases left in between. The CDR3 reads CATRAQETQYF. The CDR3 DNA reads TGTGCCACTCGGGCCCAAGAGACCCAGTACTTC.

The V and J genes are TRBV29-1 and TRBJ1-2; TRBD1 agrees at 7 bases. Unmatched junction bases numbered 13, after V lost 1 base and J lost 8 bases. Germline assignment: CDR1 SQVTM and CDR2 ANQGSEA. This CDR3 has 15 residues. CDR3 in amino acids: CSVEVQTGWILGYTF. CDR3 DNA sequence: TGCAGCGTTGAAGTACAGACAGGGTGGATCCTGGGCTACACCTTC.

The chain combines TRBV5-1 with TRBJ1-1; a possible D gene is TRBD1 (6 bases). From germline, CDR1 is SGHRS and CDR2 YFSETQ. The CDR3 totals 15 residues. Trimming stripped 5 bases from V and 2 bases from J, with 16 bases between. The CDR3, as DNA: TGCGCCAGCAGGCGGGAACAGGGCCCCAACACTGAAGCTTTCTTT. It yields the protein CASRREQGPNTEAFF.

The chain employs TRBV19 and TRBJ1-6, with 8 bases matching TRBD1. CDR1 and CDR2 from the germline V gene are LNHDA and SQIVND (reference sequence). CDR3 length equals 13 residues. Trimming removed 8 bases from V and 7 bases from J; junction bases left unmatched: 4. This CDR3 reads CASLDRVNSPLHF. Here the CDR3 DNA reads TGTGCCAGTTTGGACAGGGTGAATTCACCCCTCCACTTT.

The sample holds one count of this clone. V is TRBV28 and J is TRBJ2-7; 10 bases line up with TRBD2. V lost 1 base to trimming and J lost 1 base; unmatched junction nucleotides: 1. Germline loops: CDR1 MDHEN, CDR2 SYDVKM. The CDR3 runs 15 residues. The CDR3 bases are TGTGCCAGCAGTTTATCTAGCGGGGGTTCCTACGAGCAGTACTTC. It specifies CASSLSSGGSYEQYF.

This sequence joins TRBV27 and TRBJ2-7; 10 nucleotides align to TRBD2. Unmatched junction bases numbered 5, after V lost 2 bases and J lost 4 bases. The germline gives CDR1 MNHEY, CDR2 SMNVEV (reference sequence). The CDR3 is made up of 15 amino acids. The CDR3 reads CASSLGLAESYEQYF. In DNA, the CDR3 is TGTGCCAGCAGTTTAGGACTAGCGGAGAGTTACGAGCAGTACTTC.

The chain has TRBV7-9 and TRBJ1-4; D may be TRBD1 (6 bases). The CDR3 loop spans 15 amino acids. CDR1 and CDR2 from the germline V gene are SEHNR and FQNEAQ (reference sequence). Between the trimmed V and J ends, which lost 7 bases and 2 bases, there was a span of 14 bases. The CDR3 region is CASNTPQGTNEKLFF. CDR3 bases: TGTGCCAGCAACACTCCACAGGGCACTAATGAAAAACTGTTTTTT.

The chain has TRBV7-2 and TRBJ2-2; 7 positions match TRBD1. The J segment lost 0 bases and the V segment lost 6 bases, leaving 4 bases of the junction unmatched. There are 15 residues in the CDR3. CDR1 and CDR2 from the germline V gene are SGHTA and FQGNSA. In nucleotides, the CDR3 is TGTGCCAGCAGGGTCCAGGGGGCGAACACCGGGGAGCTGTTTTTT. Residues: CASRVQGANTGELFF.

The chain links TRBV12-5 to TRBJ1-5; D remains unclear. Germline CDR1 is LGHNT and CDR2 is FRNRAP. This CDR3 has 15 residues. The V end was cut by 3 bases, the J end by 1 base, with 10 bases between. CDR3 amino acids: CASGFQGQSNQPQHF. The CDR3, as DNA: TGTGCTAGTGGTTTCCAAGGCCAGAGCAATCAGCCCCAGCATTTT.

The chain combines TRBV4-1 with TRBJ1-6; D ambiguous. Germline lookup yields CDR1 MGHRA and CDR2 YSYEKL. The CDR3 is 15 amino acids. V was trimmed by 1 base and J by 7 bases, leaving 11 bases between them. CDR3 sequence: CASSQVVMGNSPLHF. DNA for the CDR3: TGCGCCAGCAGCCAAGTTGTGATGGGGAATTCACCCCTCCACTTT.